Listed below are T cell receptor beta chains from one sample, sequenced in a study of control samples from healthy donors and cancer patients. Data came from immunoSEQ multiplex PCR; TCRdb stores just in-frame clones and leaves some out. The table has just under 80,000 clones, about 87% seen once. Sequencing input: PBMCs. The receptors originated from a woman aged 60-75 years with head and neck cancer. The CDR3 runs from the conserved cysteine through the conserved F or W. A D gene is named only where the DNA matches it firmly. Only some rows state a clone size, as once, few, many or a class for expanded clones.

D | J | V | size | CDR3 | DNA
- | TRBJ2-1 | TRBV6-5 | - | CASSKGPGRRNEQFF | TGTGCCAGCAGTAAGGGGCCAGGCCGGAGAAATGAGCAGTTCTTC
- | TRBJ1-1 | TRBV9 | once | CASSVSRGDTEAFF | TGTGCCAGCAGCGTAAGTCGGGGGGACACTGAAGCTTTCTTT
- | TRBJ1-6 | TRBV7-2 | - | CASRPGASYNSPLHF | TGTGCCAGCCGCCCTGGGGCCTCCTATAATTCACCCCTCCACTTT
TRBD2 | TRBJ2-1 | TRBV5-1 | once | CASSTGTSGTSYNEQFF | TGCGCCAGCAGCACGGGGACTAGCGGGACGTCCTACAATGAGCAGTTCTTC
- | TRBJ2-3 | TRBV7-2 | - | CASSLVRQLGLGTDTQYF | TGTGCCAGCAGCTTAGTTCGACAGTTGGGCCTCGGCACAGATACGCAGTATTTT
TRBD1 | TRBJ2-2 | TRBV6-1 | - | CASSDRGLFTGELFF | TGTGCCAGCAGTGACAGGGGGCTTTTCACCGGGGAGCTGTTTTTT
- | TRBJ1-3 | TRBV2 | once | CASSDPPGGNTIYF | TGTGCCAGCAGTGATCCCCCGGGAGGAAACACCATATATTTT
- | TRBJ2-7 | TRBV11-2 | - | CASSLSREQYF | TGTGCCAGCAGCTTAAGCAGGGAGCAGTACTTC
TRBD2 | TRBJ2-1 | TRBV7-2 | - | CASSLTSGNRNEQFF | TGTGCCAGCAGCTTGACTAGCGGGAATCGAAATGAGCAGTTCTTC
- | TRBJ2-5 | TRBV7-9 | - | CASSFWTSQETQYF | TGTGCCAGCAGCTTTTGGACCTCACAAGAGACCCAGTACTTC
TRBD2 | TRBJ2-3 | TRBV5-1 | - | CASSWPTREEDTQYF | TGCGCCAGCAGCTGGCCGACACGGGAGGAAGATACGCAGTATTTT
TRBD2 | TRBJ2-1 | TRBV29-1 | once | CSVDTSGLYNEQFF | TGCAGCGTTGATACTAGCGGACTTTACAATGAGCAGTTCTTC
- | TRBJ2-7 | TRBV7-9 | - | CASSPTYYEQYF | TGTGCCAGCAGCCCGACCTACTACGAGCAGTACTTC
- | TRBJ1-2 | TRBV27 | - | CASSSERGYGYTF | TGTGCCAGCAGTTCCGAGCGTGGCTATGGCTACACCTTC
- | TRBJ1-4 | TRBV5-1 | - | CASSLGGATNEKLFF | TGCGCCAGCAGCTTGGGAGGGGCTACTAATGAAAAACTGTTTTTT
- | TRBJ2-5 | TRBV7-2 | - | CASSSTGLDQETQYF | TGTGCCAGCAGCTCCACAGGGTTAGACCAAGAGACCCAGTACTTC
- | TRBJ1-5 | TRBV24-1 | - | CATSRETGPQHF | TGTGCCACCAGTAGGGAGACAGGGCCCCAGCATTTT
- | TRBJ1-3 | TRBV13 | - | CASSRTISGTGNTIYF | TGTGCCAGCAGTCGGACCATCTCAGGGACTGGAAACACCATATATTTT
- | TRBJ2-7 | TRBV27 | - | CASSFGYEQYF | TGTGCCAGCAGTTTCGGCTACGAGCAGTACTTC
TRBD2 | TRBJ2-1 | TRBV25-1 | - | CASTSLAGASSYNEQFF | TGTGCCAGCACCTCCCTGGCGGGAGCCAGCTCCTACAATGAGCAGTTCTTC
- | TRBJ1-2 | TRBV12-3/TRBV12-4 | - | CASSLGPTDGYTF | TGTGCCAGCAGTTTAGGACCAACGGATGGCTACACCTTC
- | TRBJ1-1 | TRBV4-2 | - | CASSQDLGDFTEAFF | TGTGCCAGCAGCCAAGATCTGGGAGATTTCACTGAAGCTTTCTTT
TRBD1 | TRBJ2-7 | TRBV27 | - | CASSSGQGSGEQYF | TGTGCCAGCAGTTCGGGACAGGGTTCCGGCGAGCAGTACTTC
- | TRBJ2-2 | TRBV7-9 | - | CASSATIGELFF | TGTGCCAGCAGCGCGACAATCGGGGAGCTGTTTTTT
TRBD1 | TRBJ2-7 | TRBV5-6 | - | CASSLGTGPQGEQYF | TGTGCCAGCAGCTTGGGGACAGGCCCCCAGGGAGAGCAGTACTTC
TRBD1 | TRBJ1-2 | TRBV29-1 | - | CSVQGVQGAGYGYTF | TGCAGCGTCCAAGGTGTTCAGGGGGCGGGGTATGGCTACACCTTC
- | TRBJ1-1 | TRBV25-1 | - | CASHDRAEAFF | TGTGCCAGCCACGATCGGGCTGAAGCTTTCTTT
TRBD2 | TRBJ2-1 | TRBV6-1 | - | CASSEGPTSYEQFF | TGTGCCAGCAGTGAAGGCCCGACTAGCTATGAGCAGTTCTTC
- | TRBJ2-7 | TRBV5-6 | - | CASSLDIGTSSYEQYF | TGTGCCAGCAGCTTGGATATTGGGACATCCTCCTACGAGCAGTACTTC
TRBD1 | TRBJ1-6 | TRBV24-1 | - | CATSPDRVFDNSPLHF | TGTGCCACCAGTCCGGACAGGGTTTTTGATAATTCACCCCTCCACTTT
- | TRBJ1-5 | TRBV12-5 | - | CASGFGYQPQHF | TGTGCTAGTGGTTTCGGCTATCAGCCCCAGCATTTT
- | TRBJ1-5 | TRBV15 | - | CATSRGGGEGNQPQHF | TGTGCCACCAGCAGAGGAGGGGGTGAGGGCAATCAGCCCCAGCATTTT
TRBD1 | TRBJ2-5 | TRBV18 | few | CASSPTGAGETQYF | TGTGCCAGCTCACCCACAGGGGCGGGAGAGACCCAGTACTTC
- | TRBJ1-2 | TRBV7-2 | - | CASSSAGTGPIYGYTF | TGTGCCAGCAGCTCGGCCGGGACCGGACCAATCTATGGCTACACCTTC
- | TRBJ2-1 | TRBV3-1/TRBV3-2 | once | CASSHREIYNEQFF | TGTGCCAGCAGCCACCGGGAGATCTACAATGAGCAGTTCTTC
TRBD1 | TRBJ1-1 | TRBV6-5 | - | CASSIGTGAGEAFF | TGTGCCAGCAGTATTGGGACAGGAGCGGGTGAAGCTTTCTTT
- | TRBJ2-7 | TRBV30 | - | CAWSVLLAGYEQYF | TGTGCCTGGAGTGTACTTCTAGCTGGTTACGAGCAGTACTTC
TRBD1 | TRBJ2-1 | TRBV2 | - | CASSSQGEKDEQFF | TGTGCCAGCAGTTCCCAGGGGGAGAAGGATGAGCAGTTCTTC
TRBD2 | TRBJ2-2 | TRBV5-1 | - | CASSSGLPTGELFF | TGCGCCAGCAGCTCGGGACTACCCACCGGGGAGCTGTTTTTT
- | TRBJ1-6 | TRBV6-5 | - | CASSYGGIDNSPLHF | TGTGCCAGCAGTTACGGGGGTATTGACAATTCACCCCTCCACTTT
TRBD2 | TRBJ2-7 | TRBV28 | - | CASSSAASGRAIHEQYF | TGTGCCAGCAGCTCGGCGGCTAGCGGGAGGGCCATCCACGAGCAGTACTTC
TRBD1 | TRBJ1-2 | TRBV2 | - | CASSAGTGVHYGYTF | TGTGCCAGCAGCGCCGGGACAGGGGTACACTATGGCTACACCTTC
- | TRBJ2-4 | TRBV18 | - | CASSPRDSLFPSKNIQYF | TGTGCCAGCTCACCCAGGGACTCATTATTCCCTAGCAAAAACATTCAGTACTTC
TRBD2 | TRBJ2-7 | TRBV11-2 | once | CASSLGTRGDEQYF | TGTGCCAGCAGCTTAGGGACACGGGGGGACGAGCAGTACTTC
- | TRBJ2-7 | TRBV7-6 | - | CASSSQSSDLAYEQYF | TGTGCCAGCAGCTCACAAAGCAGTGACCTGGCCTACGAGCAGTACTTC
- | TRBJ2-7 | TRBV14 | - | CASSQAPRYEQYF | TGTGCCAGCAGCCAAGCCCCACGCTACGAGCAGTACTTC
- | TRBJ2-3 | TRBV3-1/TRBV3-2 | - | CASSQVRAPDTQYF | TGTGCCAGCAGCCAAGTGCGGGCCCCAGATACGCAGTATTTT
- | TRBJ2-5 | TRBV30 | - | CAWSVFVQETQYF | TGTGCCTGGAGTGTGTTTGTACAAGAGACCCAGTACTTC
- | TRBJ2-3 | TRBV18 | - | CASSPGAADTQYF | TGTGCCAGCTCACCCGGGGCGGCAGATACGCAGTATTTT
TRBD2 | TRBJ2-7 | TRBV29-1 | - | CSPPVLPAGGGVSYEQYF | TGCAGCCCCCCTGTCCTTCCTGCGGGGGGCGGTGTTTCCTACGAGCAGTACTTC
TRBD1 | TRBJ1-6 | TRBV27 | - | CASRRSTQGIGSPLHF | TGTGCCAGCAGAAGGTCAACACAGGGGATTGGTTCACCCCTCCACTTT
- | TRBJ1-6 | TRBV2 | - | CASSESRISPLHF | TGTGCCAGCAGTGAATCGAGGATTTCACCCCTCCACTTT
TRBD1 | TRBJ1-5 | TRBV28 | - | CASSLRTGSVDQPQHF | TGTGCCAGCAGTTTACGGACAGGGTCGGTTGATCAGCCCCAGCATTTT
TRBD1 | TRBJ2-7 | TRBV28 | - | CASISGGIDEQYF | TGTGCCAGCATATCAGGGGGCATCGACGAGCAGTACTTC
TRBD2 | TRBJ2-3 | TRBV24-1 | - | CATSDPDPLAGGPDTQYF | TGTGCCACCAGTGATCCCGACCCACTAGCGGGAGGGCCAGATACGCAGTATTTT